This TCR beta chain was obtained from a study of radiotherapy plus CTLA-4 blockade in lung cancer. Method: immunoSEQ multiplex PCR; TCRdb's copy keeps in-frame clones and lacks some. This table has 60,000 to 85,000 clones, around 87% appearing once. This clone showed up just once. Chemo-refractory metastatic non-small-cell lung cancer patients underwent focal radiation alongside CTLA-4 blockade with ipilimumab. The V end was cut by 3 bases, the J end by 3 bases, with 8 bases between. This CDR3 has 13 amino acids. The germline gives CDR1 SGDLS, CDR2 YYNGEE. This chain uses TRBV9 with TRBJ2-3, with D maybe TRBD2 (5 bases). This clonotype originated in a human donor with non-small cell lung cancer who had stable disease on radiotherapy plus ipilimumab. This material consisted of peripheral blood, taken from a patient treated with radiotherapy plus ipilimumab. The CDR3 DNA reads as TGTGCCAGCAGCGGATGGGAGACAGATACGCAGTATTTT. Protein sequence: CASSGWETDTQYF. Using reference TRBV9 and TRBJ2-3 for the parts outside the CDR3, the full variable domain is DSGVTQTPKHLITATGQRVTLRCSPRSGDLSVYWYQQSLDQGLQFLIQYYNGEERAKGNILERFSAQQFPDLHSELNLSSLELGDSALYFCASSGWETDTQYFGPGTRLTVL.